These T cell receptor beta chains were read from a single sample in a study of T cell repertoires in cytomegalovirus infection. A single record per CDR3 protein comes from TCRdb applying MiXCR to the reads. This table has around 200,000 distinct CDR3 sequences, around two fifths appearing once. These TCRs' antigens remain unknown. The starting material was CD8+ T cells from cultured PBMCs, obtained from culture after CMV antigen stimulation. Receptor source: a human donor in good health (CMV status not recorded). Some clones in this sample may be carry-over from other donors' samples. Both conserved end residues are part of each CDR3. D genes are given only for firm matches. Clone size is shown for a subset of rows, as once, few, many or a class of expanded clone.

j_call | cdr3_length | v_call | clone_size | d_call | cdr3_nt | cdr3_aa
TRBJ2-3 | 16 | TRBV4-1 | NA | NA | TGCGCCAGCAGCCAAGGGGTCGGCTACGAGGCAGATACGCAGTATTTT | CASSQGVGYEADTQYF
TRBJ1-2 | 12 | TRBV7-9 | NA | NA | TGTGCCAGCAGCTTAGATAGGGCTGGCTACACCTTC | CASSLDRAGYTF
TRBJ2-7 | 13 | TRBV30 | NA | NA | TGTGCCTGGACCTCAGGGGATACCTACGAGCAGTACTTC | CAWTSGDTYEQYF
TRBJ2-7 | 16 | TRBV11-2 | few | TRBD2 | TGTGCCAGCAGCTTACCCCTAGCGGGTAGCTCCTACGAGCAGTACTTC | CASSLPLAGSSYEQYF
TRBJ2-1 | 16 | TRBV28 | few | NA | TGTGCCAGCAGTTTGTGGCGGACCAGCTCCTACAATGAGCAGTTCTTC | CASSLWRTSSYNEQFF
TRBJ1-1 | 14 | TRBV6-1 | few | NA | TGTGCCAGCATCGACCGGGGGGCCGGCACTGAAGCTTTCTTT | CASIDRGAGTEAFF
TRBJ2-3 | 18 | TRBV4-2 | NA | NA | TGTGCCAGCAGCCAAGCCGCGGGACTCAAGACGGTCGCAGATACGCAGTATTTT | CASSQAAGLKTVADTQYF
TRBJ2-1 | 14 | TRBV25-1 | NA | NA | TGTGCCAGCACCCCCTCGACAGTTTACAATGAGCAGTTCTTC | CASTPSTVYNEQFF
TRBJ2-7 | 15 | TRBV20-1 | NA | TRBD2 | TGCAGTGCTAGAGCTCTAGCGGGGAACTCCTACGAGCAGTACTTC | CSARALAGNSYEQYF
TRBJ1-6 | 13 | TRBV6-6 | NA | NA | TGTGCCAGCATTGCTTCCCACGGCACACCCCTCCACTTT | CASIASHGTPLHF
TRBJ1-1 | 17 | TRBV12-3/TRBV12-4 | few | NA | TGTGCCAGCAGCCAGACCCCCAGGGGAGCGATGAACACTGAAGCTTTCTTT | CASSQTPRGAMNTEAFF
TRBJ2-4 | 15 | TRBV3-1 | NA | TRBD2 | TGTGCCAGCAGCCAGCTAGCGGGAGCGGAAAACATTCAGTACTTC | CASSQLAGAENIQYF
TRBJ1-1 | 14 | TRBV27 | NA | NA | TGTGCCACCATCCGGGCGGGGCTTAACACTGAAGCTTTCTTT | CATIRAGLNTEAFF
TRBJ2-2 | 15 | TRBV6-1 | few | TRBD2 | TGTGCCAGCAGCGATTTTTCGGGGGGGACCGGGGAGCTGTTTTTT | CASSDFSGGTGELFF
TRBJ1-1 | 15 | TRBV19 | NA | NA | TGTGCCAGTAGTATAGGGGCAGGGGTGAACACTGAAGCTTTCTTT | CASSIGAGVNTEAFF
TRBJ1-5 | 14 | TRBV7-9 | many | NA | TGTGCCAGCAGCGGCGGGACGGCCTATCAGCCCCAGCATTTT | CASSGGTAYQPQHF
TRBJ2-1 | 13 | TRBV7-3 | NA | NA | TGTGCCAGCAGCTTCGGAGCGGACAATGAGCAGTTCTTC | CASSFGADNEQFF
TRBJ1-2 | 13 | TRBV20-1 | few | NA | TGCAGTGCTAGAGATGGAGGCTACTATGGCTACACCTTC | CSARDGGYYGYTF
TRBJ2-7 | 15 | TRBV7-9 | few | NA | TGTGCCAGCAGCTTAGAGGGTTACGGTTCCTACGAGCAGTACTTC | CASSLEGYGSYEQYF
TRBJ2-1 | 14 | TRBV20-1 | few | NA | TGCAGTGCTAGATCCGTGGTTTCCTACAATGAGCAGTTCTTC | CSARSVVSYNEQFF